This is a list of T cell receptor beta chains from one sample in a study of early T cells in non-severe SARS-CoV-2 infection. TCRdb passed the 5' RACE reads through MiXCR, listing each CDR3 protein once. The sample comprises 75,000 to 80,000 distinct CDR3 sequences, 15% of which are singletons, and roughly 12% rests with the top ten. The sequencing input was whole blood. The receptors shown here come from an adult who was a healthcare worker with PCR-confirmed SARS-CoV-2 infection or an uninfected control (not recorded which). The CDR3 runs from the conserved cysteine through the conserved F or W. D genes are given only for firm matches. Some rows have no size entry. The others give once, few or many, or a class for an expanded clone.

>few|TRBV10-3|TRBJ2-3|TRBD1|14
TGTGCCATCAGTGGAGGACAGGGAACAGATACGCAGTATTTT
CAISGGQGTDTQYF
>many|TRBV29-1|TRBJ2-1|-|11
TGCAGCGTTGAAGATCTAGGCGAGCAGTTCTTC
CSVEDLGEQFF
>few|TRBV14|TRBJ2-1|-|16
TGTGCCAGCAGCCAAGCCTCAACCGCTATTGCGAATGAGCAGTTCTTC
CASSQASTAIANEQFF
>-|TRBV9|TRBJ2-5|TRBD2|17
TGTGCCAGCAGCGAGGGACTAGCGGGAGTTTCGAGAGAGACCCAGTACTTC
CASSEGLAGVSRETQYF
>-|TRBV7-6|TRBJ2-3|TRBD2|16
TGTGCCAGCAGCCTCCTTAGCGGGGGGACCACAGATACGCAGTATTTT
CASSLLSGGTTDTQYF
>few|TRBV28|TRBJ2-3|-|15
TGTGCCAGCCGGGAGTCTAACCGCCGCACAGATACGCAGTATTTT
CASRESNRRTDTQYF
>-|TRBV12-3/TRBV12-4|TRBJ1-5|-|14
TGTGCCAGCAGTTATTACGGGCTCAATCAGCCCCAGCATTTT
CASSYYGLNQPQHF
>many|TRBV12-3/TRBV12-4|TRBJ1-5|-|13
TGTGCCAGCAGTTTGACCAGCAATCAGCCCCAGCATTTT
CASSLTSNQPQHF
>few|TRBV2|TRBJ1-5|TRBD1|15
TGTGCCAGCACCCGGACAGGGGGAAGCAATCAGCCCCAGCATTTT
CASTRTGGSNQPQHF
>many|TRBV6-2/TRBV6-3|TRBJ1-2|-|14
TGTGCCAGCAGTTACTCGATCAGCAACAATGGCTACACCTTC
CASSYSISNNGYTF
>-|TRBV6-2/TRBV6-3|TRBJ1-1|-|16
TGTGCCAGCAGTTACCGGAGGGGAAAGCCCACCACTGAAGCTTTCTTT
CASSYRRGKPTTEAFF
>-|TRBV12-3/TRBV12-4|TRBJ2-5|TRBD1|15
TGTGCCAGCAGTTCTCACAGGGACAGACAAGAGACCCAGTACTTC
CASSSHRDRQETQYF
>few|TRBV9|TRBJ2-1|TRBD2|15
TGTGCCAGCAGCGTCGGACTAGCGGGGTACAATGAGCAGTTCTTC
CASSVGLAGYNEQFF
>-|TRBV4-3|TRBJ2-1|-|15
TGCGCCAGCAGCCAAGATAGGAGTAGGAGCAATGAGCAGTTCTTC
CASSQDRSRSNEQFF
>few|TRBV2|TRBJ1-2|-|14
TGTGCCAGCAGTGAAAGTGGCAGGGGAGATGGCTACACCTTC
CASSESGRGDGYTF
>few|TRBV7-2|TRBJ1-5|-|15
TGTGCCAGCAGCAATGGACAGCCTGGCAATCAGCCCCAGCATTTT
CASSNGQPGNQPQHF
>-|TRBV20-1|TRBJ2-3|-|16
TGCAGTGGAACCGGGGTCCCGGGTAGACTCACAGATACGCAGTATTTT
CSGTGVPGRLTDTQYF
>many|TRBV6-6|TRBJ2-3|-|12
TGTGCCGCAGGGGGGGGTACAGATACGCAGTATTTT
CAAGGGTDTQYF
>-|TRBV6-5|TRBJ2-2|-|15
TGTGCCAGCAGCGCCATCAAGACAGCCACCGGGGAGCTGTTTTTT
CASSAIKTATGELFF
>-|TRBV27|TRBJ1-2|-|18
TGTGCCAGCAGTTCCCTGGGGAGGGGTATCCTCATGGACTATGGCTACACCTTC
CASSSLGRGILMDYGYTF
>-|TRBV20-1|TRBJ2-1|TRBD2|15
TGCAGTGCTATAGCGGGGTCAATCTTCTACAATGAGCAGTTCTTC
CSAIAGSIFYNEQFF
>-|TRBV6-1|TRBJ2-3|TRBD1|16
TGTGCCAGCAGCCAAACAGGGGGCTTTTGGACAGATACGCAGTATTTT
CASSQTGGFWTDTQYF